The 23 T cell receptor beta chains reported below all come from one sample, sequenced in a study of T cells in Graves' hyperthyroidism and ophthalmopathy. Regions amplified from RNA transcripts were the TCR beta CDR3 regions. HTBI primers were employed in a first-round RT-PCR of the TCR CDR3. TCRdb processed the multiplex PCR reads anew with MiXCR; each CDR3 protein has one entry. This table has around 200,000 distinct CDR3 sequences, over 15% appearing once. The sample was blood. All receptors derive from a woman between 50 and 59 years old with Graves' hyperthyroidism.

In this sample, this clonotype turned up many times. CDR3 protein: CASRIDIVNEAFF. CDR3 DNA: TGTGCCAGCAGGATCGACATTGTAAATGAAGCTTTCTTT. The rearrangement uses TRBV2 and TRBJ1-1; D gene uncertain. The germline V and J ends were trimmed by 6 bases and 7 bases, with 15 bases remaining between them. This CDR3 contains 13 residues. Germline assignment: CDR1 SNHLY and CDR2 FYNNEI. The entire variable domain, with the rest obtained from reference TRBV2 and TRBJ1-1, is as follows: EPEVTQTPSHQVTQMGQEVILRCVPISNHLYFYWYRQILGQKVEFLVSFYNNEISEKSEIFDDQFSVERPDGSNFTLKIRSTKLEDSAMYFCASRIDIVNEAFFGQGTRLTVV.

The table lists this clonotype with many counts. The rearrangement links TRBV16 to TRBJ1-2; D may be TRBD1 (5 bases). Germline assignment: CDR1 KGHSY and CDR2 FQNENV. V was shortened by 0 bases and J by 3 bases, with 8 bases between the two germline ends. This CDR3 region has 14 residues. The CDR3 DNA reads TGTGCCAGCAGCCAATCTAGAGGGGACTATGGCTACACCTTC. Translation gives CASSQSRGDYGYTF.

This clonotype was seen many times. The rearrangement links TRBV5-1 to TRBJ2-3, with D perhaps TRBD1 (6 bases). The CDR3 has 17 residues. Germline CDR1 SGHRS, CDR2 YFSETQ. The germline V and J ends were trimmed by 4 bases and 0 bases, with 18 bases remaining between them. The CDR3 DNA follows: TGCGCCAGCAGCCTTACACAACAGGGTTCTAGCACAGATACGCAGTATTTT. Amino acid sequence: CASSLTQQGSSTDTQYF.

The CDR3 sequence is CASSIRGAGRRTGELFF. In DNA, the CDR3 is TGTGCCAGTAGTATTAGGGGGGCAGGTCGCCGGACCGGGGAGCTGTTTTTT. J is TRBJ2-2 and V is TRBV19, with D possibly being TRBD1 or TRBD2 (6 bases each). Trimming left V 3 bases short and J 5 bases short, with 19 bases between. From germline, CDR1 is LNHDA and CDR2 SQIVND (reference sequence). CDR3 length: 17 residues. Together with reference TRBV19 and TRBJ2-2, the CDR3 gives the full variable domain: DGGITQSPKYLFRKEGQNVTLSCEQNLNHDAMYWYRQDPGQGLRLIYYSQIVNDFQKGDIAEGYSVSREKKESFPLTVTSAQKNPTAFYLCASSIRGAGRRTGELFFGEGSRLTVL.

The rearrangement links TRBV9 to TRBJ1-6, with D unclear. Germline V gene sequence: CDR1 SGDLS, CDR2 YYNGEE. This CDR3 contains 13 residues. V shed 2 bases and J shed 7 bases, with 7 bases lying between them. The CDR3 DNA sequence: TGTGCCAGCAGCGTTCGGCCAAATTCACCCCTCCACTTT. Translated: CASSVRPNSPLHF. Complete variable domain (other parts from reference TRBV9 and TRBJ1-6): DSGVTQTPKHLITATGQRVTLRCSPRSGDLSVYWYQQSLDQGLQFLIQYYNGEERAKGNILERFSAQQFPDLHSELNLSSLELGDSALYFCASSVRPNSPLHFGNGTRLTVT.

This clonotype showed up many times. The V and J genes are TRBV19 and TRBJ1-1; a weak D match, TRBD1 (5 bases). Germline V gene lookup returns CDR1 LNHDA and CDR2 SQIVND (reference sequence). The CDR3 spans 13 residues. Trimming took 8 bases from V and 5 from J, leaving 15 bases between them. CDR3 residues: CASHVGGGTEAFF. In nucleotides, the CDR3 is TGTGCCAGTCATGTGGGGGGAGGGACTGAAGCTTTCTTT. Full variable domain (rest looked up from reference TRBV19 and TRBJ1-1): DGGITQSPKYLFRKEGQNVTLSCEQNLNHDAMYWYRQDPGQGLRLIYYSQIVNDFQKGDIAEGYSVSREKKESFPLTVTSAQKNPTAFYLCASHVGGGTEAFFGQGTRLTVV.

This chain uses TRBV20-1 with TRBJ2-3; tentatively, D is TRBD1 (6 bases). The CDR3 spans 15 residues. Per germline, CDR1 DFQATT and CDR2 SNEGSKA (reference sequence). V was pared by 1 base and J by 4 bases, with 15 bases between. The DNA of the CDR3 is TGCAGTGCTAGAGTTGCAGGGGCCCGGGCAGATACGCAGTATTTT. Translating it yields CSARVAGARADTQYF.

This clonotype was seen repeatedly, ten times or more. The J gene is TRBJ2-7, the V gene TRBV20-1; D uncertain. Germline CDR1 DFQATT, CDR2 SNEGSKA (reference sequence). V was cut by 7 bases and J by 4 bases, with 17 bases left in between. CDR3 size: 13 residues. The chain's CDR3 is CSVLGPAVYEQYF. Written as DNA, the CDR3 is TGCAGTGTCCTAGGACCGGCGGTTTACGAGCAGTACTTC.

This clonotype showed up many times. V gene TRBV12-3 or TRBV12-4 combines with J gene TRBJ1-5; D remains unclear. The V gene lost 8 bases and the J gene lost 12 bases, with 14 bases spanning the gap. This CDR3 is built from 11 residues. The CDR3 region is CASSKRARQHF. CDR3 DNA sequence: TGTGCCAGCTCAAAACGGGCCCGCCAGCATTTT.

This clonotype appeared many times. The chain recombines TRBV7-9 with TRBJ2-5, with TRBD1 identical over 8 bases. Germline-derived CDR1 and CDR2 are SEHNR and FQNEAQ (reference sequence). After removal of 4 bases from V and 6 bases from J, the junction contained 7 bases not matched to a gene. The CDR3 contains 14 residues. Written as DNA, the CDR3 is TGTGCCAGCAGCTCCACGACAGGGGTACAGACCCAGTACTTC. Residues: CASSSTTGVQTQYF.

The V and J genes are TRBV15 and TRBJ1-1; D possibly corresponds to TRBD1 (5 bases). The CDR3 has 13 residues. V lost 7 bases and J 4 bases, leaving 13 bases between the germline ends. Germline loops: CDR1 LNHNV, CDR2 YYDKDF (reference sequence). The CDR3 region has the DNA TGTGCCACCACGGTGGGGGGAGGCACTGAAGCTTTCTTT. The encoded protein is CATTVGGGTEAFF.

In this sample, this clonotype turned up many times. The chain is built from TRBV7-8 and TRBJ2-5, with TRBD2 identical over 11 bases. There are 16 residues in the CDR3. V gave up 6 bases and J gave up 5 bases; unmatched junction bases: 11. Germline CDR1 and CDR2: SGHVS and FQNEAQ. CDR3 nucleotides: TGTGCCAGCAGAATTACTAGCGGGGGCTTCGGGGAGACCCAGTACTTC. Residues: CASRITSGGFGETQYF.

The chain recombines TRBV9 with TRBJ2-7, with 8 positions matching TRBD2. In germline, CDR1 is SGDLS, CDR2 YYNGEE. CDR3 length: 15 amino acids. With V trimmed by 0 bases and J by 4 bases, 6 bases remained unmatched. The CDR3 DNA sequence: TGTGCCAGCAGCGTAGGTGGCGGGGGGATGTACGAGCAGTACTTC. Translating gives CASSVGGGGMYEQYF. Filled out from reference TRBV9 and TRBJ2-7, the complete variable domain reads DSGVTQTPKHLITATGQRVTLRCSPRSGDLSVYWYQQSLDQGLQFLIQYYNGEERAKGNILERFSAQQFPDLHSELNLSSLELGDSALYFCASSVGGGGMYEQYFGPGTRLTVT.

There are many counts of this clonotype. V is TRBV5-4 and J is TRBJ1-1; D not resolved. CDR1 SGHNT and CDR2 YYREEE come from the germline V gene (reference sequence). This CDR3 is built from 14 residues. Trimming left V 1 base short and J 5 bases short, with 12 bases between. As DNA, the CDR3 is TGTGCCAGCAGCTTGAATAGAGGGAAGACTGAAGCTTTCTTT. Translating it yields CASSLNRGKTEAFF.

This clonotype has only a few counts. This chain's CDR3 is CASSIPDRLNTEAFF. The DNA of the CDR3 is TGTGCCAGTAGTATTCCGGACAGGCTGAACACTGAAGCTTTCTTT. The J gene is TRBJ1-1, the V gene TRBV19; 7 bases line up with TRBD1. Germline values: CDR1 LNHDA, CDR2 SQIVND (reference sequence). The length of the CDR3 is 15 residues. The V segment lost 3 bases and the J segment 0 bases; nucleotides outside the gene matches: 4.

The V call is TRBV28, the J call TRBJ1-5; the D is unclear. Per germline, CDR1 MDHEN and CDR2 SYDVKM. Trimming pared 2 bases from V and 3 bases from J, leaving 11 bases between. CDR3 length: 15 amino acids. CDR3 protein: CASSLGVGNNQPQHF. In DNA form, the CDR3 reads TGTGCCAGCAGTTTAGGTGTAGGGAACAATCAGCCCCAGCATTTT.

The chain joins TRBV9 to TRBJ2-3; the match to TRBD2 covers 10 bases. The germline V gene encodes CDR1 SGDLS and CDR2 YYNGEE. The CDR3 is 17 amino acids. V gave up 0 bases and J gave up 2 bases; unmatched junction bases: 6. In nucleotides, the CDR3 is TGTGCCAGCAGCGTAGGGCTAGCGGGGGCGATCACAGATACGCAGTATTTT. This translates into CASSVGLAGAITDTQYF. The whole variable domain, filled in from reference TRBV9 and TRBJ2-3, reads DSGVTQTPKHLITATGQRVTLRCSPRSGDLSVYWYQQSLDQGLQFLIQYYNGEERAKGNILERFSAQQFPDLHSELNLSSLELGDSALYFCASSVGLAGAITDTQYFGPGTRLTVL.

This clonotype was recorded at least ten times. The J gene is TRBJ2-3, the V gene TRBV3-1, with 9 nucleotides matching TRBD2. The V gene end was trimmed by 1 base and the J gene end by 9 bases; junction bases not matched to a gene: 14. The germline V gene encodes CDR1 LGHDT and CDR2 YNNKEL (reference sequence). This CDR3 region has 17 residues. The chain's CDR3 is CASSQGSGGPRGVTQYF. CDR3 bases: TGTGCCAGCAGCCAAGGTAGCGGGGGCCCTAGAGGAGTGACGCAGTATTTT.

This clonotype was observed a few times. CDR3 DNA: TGTGCCAGCTTCACACAACCCCCGGGACAGATTAACTATGGCTACACCTTC. Amino acid sequence: CASFTQPPGQINYGYTF. The chain couples TRBV18 to TRBJ1-2; 7 bases are shared with TRBD1. V shed 7 bases, J shed 1 base, and the junction held 15 bases outside the gene matches. Germline-derived CDR1 and CDR2 are KGHSH and LQKENI. The CDR3 runs 17 residues.

The chain combines TRBV6-5 with TRBJ1-2; D ambiguous. With 0 bases removed from V and 6 bases from J, the gap between germline ends came to 14 bases. CDR3 length equals 15 residues. Germline assignment: CDR1 MNHEY and CDR2 SVGAGI. DNA of the CDR3: TGTGCCAGCAGTTACTCCGGGCAGCAAAGGGATGGCTACACCTTC. Translated: CASSYSGQQRDGYTF.

This clonotype was counted at least ten times. The V and J genes are TRBV20-1 and TRBJ1-2; D possibly corresponds to TRBD1 (6 bases). Germline V gives CDR1 DFQATT, CDR2 SNEGSKA (reference sequence). This CDR3 has 14 amino acids. Trimming took off 0 bases at V and 4 bases at J, with 12 bases between the two ends. The CDR3 sequence: CSARETGTSYGYTF. Written as DNA, the CDR3 is TGCAGTGCTAGAGAGACCGGGACAAGCTATGGCTACACCTTC.

This clonotype showed up many times. V and J are TRBV6-1 and TRBJ1-4, with a weak D call TRBD1 (5 bases). Between the trimmed V and J ends, which lost 2 bases and 0 bases, there was a span of 19 bases. This CDR3 spans 19 amino acids. Germline-derived CDR1 and CDR2 are MNHNS and SASEGT. The CDR3 region is CASSEKEGLYQSTNEKLFF. In DNA form, the CDR3 reads TGTGCCAGCAGTGAAAAGGAGGGGCTATATCAGTCAACTAATGAAAAACTGTTTTTT.

This clonotype was observed at least ten times. The gene calls are TRBV7-8 and TRBJ2-2; 8 bases are a match to TRBD1. V was pared by 4 bases and J by 5 bases, with 15 bases of the junction left unmatched. Per the germline V gene, CDR1 is SGHVS and CDR2 is FQNEAQ. This CDR3 region has 18 residues. CDR3 in DNA: TGTGCCAGCAGCTGGCCCTTAACAGGGGGAAAGGGGACCGGGGAGCTGTTTTTT. It codes for CASSWPLTGGKGTGELFF.